Shown below are 32 T cell receptor beta chains from a single sample sequenced in a study of blood T cell repertoires in COVID-19. Produced via immunoSEQ multiplex PCR; TCRdb's table is partial and in-frame only. Counted here are about 140,000 clones, around four fifths occurring once; the ten biggest clones make up more than 3%. Source material: PBMCs or T cells enriched from blood (not recorded which). The receptor set was obtained from a woman in her 50s with acute COVID-19.

The rearrangement joins TRBV7-3 to TRBJ2-3; D is unclear. This CDR3 spans 16 amino acids. The germline CDR1 and CDR2 sequences are SGHTA and FQGTGA. Trimming removed 2 bases from V and 2 bases from J, with 14 bases in between. The CDR3, as DNA: TGTGCCAGCAGCTTAGGGCCAGCCGAAGACACAGATACGCAGTATTTT. This gives the protein CASSLGPAEDTDTQYF.

J is TRBJ1-5 and V is TRBV7-2, with D uncertain. V shed 3 bases and J shed 6 bases, with 6 bases lying between them. The germline V gene encodes CDR1 SGHTA and CDR2 FQGNSA. The CDR3 totals 12 residues. The DNA of the CDR3 is TGTGCCAGCAGCTTGGACTCTCAGCCCCAGCATTTT. Protein sequence: CASSLDSQPQHF.

The V gene is TRBV20-1, the J gene TRBJ2-3; 10 bases match TRBD2. The ends lost 6 bases at V and 3 bases at J; junction bases unmatched: 9. Germline CDR1 is DFQATT and CDR2 is SNEGSKA (reference sequence). The CDR3 consists of 15 residues. As DNA, the CDR3 is TGCAGTGCCAGTTCAGCGGGAGGGGGGACAGATACGCAGTATTTT. Amino acid sequence: CSASSAGGGTDTQYF.

This clone was seen once. In DNA form, the CDR3 reads TGTGCCAGCTCCCGGACTAGCGGGGTGACAGATACGCAGTATTTT. As protein: CASSRTSGVTDTQYF. The chain is built from TRBV18 and TRBJ2-3, with 12 bases aligning to TRBD2. Germline CDR1 reads KGHSH; CDR2 reads LQKENI. V was pared by 6 bases and J by 3 bases, with 4 bases of the junction left unmatched. This CDR3 comprises 15 residues.

This chain uses TRBV6-1 with TRBJ1-5; maybe TRBD1 (5 bases). This CDR3 is built from 15 residues. V was cut by 1 base and J by 6 bases, with 13 bases left in between. Per germline, CDR1 MNHNS and CDR2 SASEGT. CDR3 loop: CASSEGAGPSQPQHF. As DNA, the CDR3 is TGTGCCAGCAGTGAAGGCGCGGGGCCTAGTCAGCCCCAGCATTTT.

The rearrangement joins TRBV12-3 or TRBV12-4 to TRBJ1-2, with 9 bases fitting TRBD1. The CDR3 spans 13 residues. The J segment lost 8 bases and the V segment lost 6 bases, leaving 7 bases of the junction unmatched. The CDR3 coding sequence is TGTGCCAGCAGCTGGGGACAGGGCGGCGGCTACACCTTC. This sequence encodes CASSWGQGGGYTF.

J is TRBJ1-5 and V is TRBV19; 9 bases map to TRBD1. Trimming cost V 5 bases and J 2 bases; bases outside gene matches: 7. The CDR3 has 16 residues. Per germline, CDR1 LNHDA and CDR2 SQIVND (reference sequence). CDR3 residues: CASSLRGDRGNQPQHF. Written as DNA, the CDR3 is TGTGCCAGTAGTTTAAGAGGGGACAGGGGCAATCAGCCCCAGCATTTT.

V gene TRBV5-1 combines with J gene TRBJ2-7; the D is unclear. This CDR3 has 15 residues. Trimming took 4 bases from V and 6 from J, leaving 20 bases between them. The germline CDR1 and CDR2 sequences are SGHRS and YFSETQ. DNA for the CDR3: TGCGCCAGCAGCCCCGAGGATCCTAGTATCAGCGAGCAGTACTTC. Translating it yields CASSPEDPSISEQYF.

The chain recombines TRBV19 with TRBJ1-3, with no clear D. There are 16 residues in the CDR3. Per the germline V gene, CDR1 is LNHDA and CDR2 is SQIVND (reference sequence). V was shortened by 3 bases and J by 0 bases, with 12 bases between the two germline ends. CDR3 residues: CASSIGRRSSGNTIYF. CDR3 DNA: TGTGCCAGTAGTATCGGCAGACGGAGCTCTGGAAACACCATATATTTT.

The chain uses TRBV6-1 and TRBJ2-5; 9 nucleotides agree with TRBD2. The CDR3 is 16 residues long. V lost 2 bases to trimming and J lost 1 base; unmatched junction nucleotides: 5. Germline lookup yields CDR1 MNHNS and CDR2 SASEGT. The DNA for the CDR3 is TGTGCCAGCAGTGAATCCGCGGGAGGGCCCCAAGAGACCCAGTACTTC. Translated, it gives CASSESAGGPQETQYF.

The V and J genes are TRBV11-3 and TRBJ2-4, with TRBD2 identical over 10 bases. V gave up 5 bases and J gave up 0 bases; unmatched junction bases: 7. Looked up from germline, CDR1 is SGHNT and CDR2 is YENEEA. This CDR3 has 17 residues. CDR3 loop: CASSVGGLAKAKNIQYF. The CDR3 DNA reads TGTGCCAGCAGCGTAGGGGGACTAGCGAAAGCCAAAAACATTCAGTACTTC.

This rearrangement joins TRBV4-1 to TRBJ2-3; D may be TRBD1 (5 bases). V was shortened by 2 bases and J by 2 bases, with 14 bases between the two germline ends. Germline values: CDR1 MGHRA, CDR2 YSYEKL. The CDR3 covers 16 residues. This CDR3 is CASSQTPRVSTDTQYF. CDR3 in DNA: TGCGCCAGCAGCCAAACCCCCAGGGTTTCCACAGATACGCAGTATTTT.

The chain couples TRBV29-1 to TRBJ2-5, with 7 bases matching TRBD1. Per the germline V gene, CDR1 is SQVTM and CDR2 is ANQGSEA. This CDR3 has 15 amino acids. V was clipped by 6 bases and J by 2 bases; unmatched bases: 12. CDR3 residues: CSVHKTPGQQETQYF. CDR3 in DNA: TGCAGCGTGCATAAGACACCGGGACAGCAAGAGACCCAGTACTTC.

This chain joins TRBV4-3 and TRBJ1-5; the D is unclear. With 1 base removed from V and 6 bases from J, the gap between germline ends came to 13 bases. Germline CDR1 reads LGHNA; CDR2 reads YSLEER. The CDR3 length is 15 residues. The CDR3 region is CASSQVSGISQPQHF. In DNA, the CDR3 is TGCGCCAGCAGCCAAGTCAGTGGTATTTCTCAGCCCCAGCATTTT.

This clone appeared a few times. The rearrangement links TRBV9 to TRBJ2-3; the match to TRBD2 covers 7 bases. The germline V gene encodes CDR1 SGDLS and CDR2 YYNGEE. The CDR3 covers 19 residues. The J segment lost 0 bases and the V segment lost 3 bases, leaving 16 bases of the junction unmatched. CDR3 loop: CASSGVLFRDYTSTDTQYF. The CDR3 DNA reads as TGTGCCAGCAGCGGAGTCCTATTCCGGGACTATACTAGCACAGATACGCAGTATTTT.

This chain links TRBV29-1 with TRBJ1-1; D remains ambiguous. Germline CDR1 and CDR2: SQVTM and ANQGSEA. V was trimmed by 2 bases and J by 8 bases, leaving 21 bases between them. This CDR3 is built from 15 residues. CDR3 loop: CSVEWERGLAEEAFF. The CDR3 bases are TGCAGCGTTGAATGGGAGCGAGGGTTGGCGGAAGAAGCTTTCTTT.

This chain links TRBV29-1 with TRBJ2-1; 12 nucleotides align to TRBD2. The CDR3 extends over 21 amino acids. After removal of 3 bases from V and 3 bases from J, the junction contained 21 bases not matched to a gene. CDR1 and CDR2 from the germline V gene are SQVTM and ANQGSEA. DNA of the CDR3: TGCAGCGTTGAGGGGGCCGGGCCGGGCCTAGCGGGAGGGCCAGGCTACAATGAGCAGTTCTTC. This translates into CSVEGAGPGLAGGPGYNEQFF.

This chain connects TRBV30 to TRBJ1-5; D is possibly TRBD1 (5 bases). This CDR3 has 13 residues. Germline V CDR1 and CDR2: GTSNPN, SVGIG (reference sequence). V was trimmed by 2 bases and J by 4 bases, leaving 9 bases between them. Written as DNA, the CDR3 is TGTGCCTGGAGTTCCCGGGGGAATCAGCCCCAGCATTTT. Protein: CAWSSRGNQPQHF.

The rearrangement joins TRBV7-2 to TRBJ2-1; 7 bases match TRBD2. V trimming: 6 bases; J trimming: 3 bases; junction bases outside the gene matches: 8. The CDR3 is made up of 15 amino acids. The germline gives CDR1 SGHTA, CDR2 FQGNSA. Here the CDR3 reads CASRTPGRGYNEQFF. CDR3 DNA sequence: TGTGCCAGCAGGACCCCAGGGAGGGGCTACAATGAGCAGTTCTTC.

This chain links TRBV19 with TRBJ2-1, with D unclear. The CDR3 spans 13 residues. V lost 5 bases and J lost 10, with 15 bases in between. Germline CDR1 LNHDA, CDR2 SQIVND (reference sequence). Here the CDR3 DNA reads TGTGCCAGTAGTTTAAGGTTTGGGCAAGAGCAGTTCTTC. Its protein is CASSLRFGQEQFF. The variable domain in full, completed from reference TRBV19 and TRBJ2-1, reads DGGITQSPKYLFRKEGQNVTLSCEQNLNHDAMYWYRQDPGQGLRLIYYSQIVNDFQKGDIAEGYSVSREKKESFPLTVTSAQKNPTAFYLCASSLRFGQEQFFGPGTRLTVL.

The chain joins TRBV19 to TRBJ1-2; D is ambiguous. Germline V gene data show CDR1 as LNHDA and CDR2 as SQIVND (reference sequence). The V and J ends lost 9 bases and 0 bases respectively, with 11 bases between them. The CDR3 sequence is 13 residues long. CDR3 sequence: CASRTGANYGYTF. The CDR3 DNA sequence: TGTGCCAGCCGGACGGGAGCTAACTATGGCTACACCTTC.

V and J are TRBV3-1 (or the pseudogene TRBV3-2) and TRBJ2-2, with D perhaps TRBD2 (6 bases). Germline-derived CDR1 and CDR2 are LGHDT and YNNKEL (reference sequence). The CDR3 has 14 amino acids. V was cut by 6 bases and J by 4 bases, with 12 bases left in between. The CDR3 loop reads CASRRQGGTGELFF. The DNA for the CDR3 is TGTGCCAGCAGACGTCAGGGAGGCACCGGGGAGCTGTTTTTT.

The chain couples TRBV29-1 to TRBJ1-5; 10 bases line up with TRBD1. V lost 4 bases, J lost 6 bases, and 15 bases stayed unmatched. Germline V gene sequence: CDR1 SQVTM, CDR2 ANQGSEA. The CDR3 contains 17 residues. DNA of the CDR3: TGCAGCGTTGTCCCGGGACAGGGGACTGTTGTTTGTCAGCCCCAGCATTTT. It codes for CSVVPGQGTVVCQPQHF.

The rearrangement uses TRBV19 and TRBJ2-1, with TRBD2 as a possible D gene (5 bases). Germline V gives CDR1 LNHDA, CDR2 SQIVND (reference sequence). This CDR3 region has 16 residues. Trimming stripped 4 bases from V and 0 bases from J, with 13 bases between. The CDR3 sequence is CASSSSVRPSYNEQFF. In nucleotides, the CDR3 is TGTGCCAGTAGTAGTAGCGTCAGACCCTCCTACAATGAGCAGTTCTTC.

The genes are TRBV11-3 and TRBJ2-7, with D uncertain. V was pared by 0 bases and J by 2 bases, with 20 bases between. This CDR3 region has 18 residues. The germline CDR1 and CDR2 sequences are SGHNT and YENEEA. CDR3 DNA: TGTGCCAGCAGCTTAGAAGGTTTGGGCGTTGGCCGACCCTACGAGCAGTACTTC. Translation: CASSLEGLGVGRPYEQYF.

This chain connects TRBV18 to TRBJ2-4; maybe TRBD1 (6 bases). Germline V gene lookup returns CDR1 KGHSH and CDR2 LQKENI. V lost 3 bases to trimming and J lost 0 bases, with 18 bases between them. The CDR3 extends over 18 amino acids. The CDR3, as DNA: TGTGCCAGCTCACCCGGCAGGGGTGTCACACTAGCCAAAAACATTCAGTACTTC. Encoded protein: CASSPGRGVTLAKNIQYF.

The chain's CDR3 is CATDTGISSPLHF. CDR3 DNA: TGTGCCACCGATACAGGGATTTCTTCACCCCTCCACTTT. This rearrangement joins TRBV2 to TRBJ1-6, with D perhaps TRBD1 (6 bases). The germline gives CDR1 SNHLY, CDR2 FYNNEI. Trimming removed 10 bases from V and 9 bases from J, with 16 bases in between. CDR3 size: 13 residues.

This chain joins TRBV19 and TRBJ2-2, with D possibly TRBD2 on 5 matching bases. The CDR3 is 15 residues long. Germline V gene sequence: CDR1 LNHDA, CDR2 SQIVND (reference sequence). V was cut by 6 bases and J by 6 bases, with 17 bases left in between. As DNA, the CDR3 is TGTGCCAGTAGCTCAACCGGGATAATGGCCGGGGAGCTGTTTTTT. Its protein is CASSSTGIMAGELFF.

This chain links TRBV13 with TRBJ2-5, with TRBD1 identical over 7 bases. Germline CDR1 and CDR2: PRHDT and FYEKMQ (reference sequence). V was clipped by 3 bases and J by 4 bases; unmatched bases: 5. The CDR3 is 14 amino acids. The CDR3 bases are TGTGCCAGCAGCTTCGGGACAGTCGGAGAGACCCAGTACTTC. It translates to CASSFGTVGETQYF.

Concerning this clone: The same CDR3 arises from other DNA sequences in this sample as well. The gene calls are TRBV2 and TRBJ1-5; TRBD1 matches at 11 bases. Germline V gene data show CDR1 as SNHLY and CDR2 as FYNNEI. Trimming took 6 bases from V and 5 from J; bases not matched to a gene: 3. CDR3 length: 14 residues. CDR3 DNA sequence: TGTGCCAGCAGCGGGACAGGGGGAGATCAGCCCCAGCATTTT. This sequence encodes CASSGTGGDQPQHF.

The chain couples TRBV4-1 to TRBJ2-7; tentatively, D is TRBD1 (5 bases). Germline-derived CDR1 and CDR2 are MGHRA and YSYEKL. The germline V and J ends were trimmed by 1 base and 2 bases, with 6 bases remaining between them. The CDR3 is 13 residues long. In DNA form, the CDR3 reads TGCGCCAGCAGCCAAGGACAGACCTACGAGCAGTACTTC. Residues: CASSQGQTYEQYF.

The chain is built from TRBV19 and TRBJ2-7, with a tentative D call TRBD2 (6 bases). Deletions cut 1 base from V and 2 bases from J, with 6 bases between. The CDR3 has 13 residues. In germline, CDR1 is LNHDA, CDR2 SQIVND (reference sequence). The CDR3 is CASSIAGAYEQYF. CDR3 DNA sequence: TGTGCCAGTAGTATAGCGGGAGCCTACGAGCAGTACTTC.